The clone carrying this T cell receptor beta chain occurred a few times. As yet, its antigen is unknown. The data originate from a study of vaccination effects on CD4 cells after COVID-19. It was after roughly 11 days of culture that CD4+ T cells were isolated. Infection dated between March and December 2020, before the Alpha, Beta and Delta variants reached the United States. Participants were given two doses of BNT162b2 or mRNA-1273 vaccine. V was shortened by 2 bases and J by 4 bases, with 0 bases between the two germline ends. Germline values: CDR1 SNHLY, CDR2 FYNNEI. The CDR3 length is 11 residues. The data were produced by immunoSEQ multiplex PCR, yet TCRdb's version contains in-frame clones alone and is incomplete. The sample has 30,000 to 35,000 clones, around 79% seen once; the top ten hold 6.6%.

This clonotype was obtained from a human donor who had a prior SARS-CoV-2 infection. The chain couples TRBV2 to TRBJ2-1; no clear D gene. Source: CD4+ T cells from PBMCs cultured without peptide, taken after COVID-19 vaccination. CDR3 loop: CASSEYNEQFF. The CDR3 region has the DNA TGTGCCAGCAGTGAATACAATGAGCAGTTCTTC.